These 30 T cell receptor beta chains share one sample of origin, sequenced in a study of T cell repertoires in cytomegalovirus infection (dated by TCRdb to the late 2010s). TCRdb records Illumina HiSeq 1500 as the sequencer. TCRdb cleaned the public reads at Q25 with fastp, built clones with MiXCR and kept in-frame beta chains. Identical CDR3 protein sequences are pooled into one entry, listed with their most common genes and DNA. In all, the sample holds 630,000 or so distinct CDR3 sequences, and approximately 25% of those were seen once. Jointly, the top ten make up 8% of the sample. Specimen: CD8+ T cells from PBMCs. These receptor sequences come from a human donor in good health (CMV status not recorded). Some clones in this sample may be carry-over from other donors' samples.

The chain has TRBV29-1 and TRBJ1-2; tentatively, D is TRBD1 (5 bases). Germline CDR1 is SQVTM and CDR2 is ANQGSEA. This CDR3 contains 11 residues. Trimming removed 0 bases at V and 12 bases at J, with 11 bases between. This CDR3 reads CSVEEAGGDTF. CDR3 in DNA: TGCAGCGTTGAAGAGGCGGGAGGGGACACCTTC.

The V gene is TRBV29-1, the J gene TRBJ1-1; no firm D call. This CDR3 spans 14 amino acids. Germline V gene sequence: CDR1 SQVTM, CDR2 ANQGSEA. V lost 6 bases and J lost 10, with 24 bases in between. CDR3 amino acids: CSVARVSGSNAAFF. CDR3 sequence (DNA): TGCAGCGTCGCCCGTGTTAGTGGGTCAAATGCAGCTTTCTTT.

On this clonotype itself: This may stem from a read error, because a much larger clone lies one nucleotide away. The chain links TRBV7-6 to TRBJ1-1; weak D call: TRBD1 (5 bases). The CDR3 is made up of 12 amino acids. From germline, CDR1 is SGHVS and CDR2 FNYEAQ. CDR3 amino acids: CVSSLVGGEAFF. The CDR3 DNA follows: TGTGTCAGCAGCTTAGTTGGGGGTGAAGCTTTCTTT.

There are a few counts of this clonotype. The chain is built from TRBV19 and TRBJ2-2; 7 bases are a match to TRBD1. V was clipped by 7 bases and J by 2 bases; unmatched bases: 10. Germline loops: CDR1 LNHDA, CDR2 SQIVND (reference sequence). The CDR3 runs to 16 residues. CDR3: CASTLPTGTNTGELFF. The DNA for the CDR3 is TGTGCCAGTACCTTACCGACAGGGACCAACACCGGGGAGCTGTTTTTT.

This clonotype showed up many times. The V and J genes are TRBV5-4 and TRBJ2-5; D remains ambiguous. Trimming pared 4 bases from V and 2 bases from J, leaving 9 bases between. Germline assignment: CDR1 SGHNT and CDR2 YYREEE (reference sequence). This CDR3 has 13 amino acids. The CDR3: CASSVDGQETQYF. CDR3 DNA: TGTGCCAGCAGCGTCGACGGACAAGAGACCCAGTACTTC.

This clonotype occurred many times. This chain uses TRBV12-3 or TRBV12-4 with TRBJ1-5; D is unresolved. Deletions cut 6 bases from V and 3 bases from J, with 15 bases between. This CDR3 has 15 amino acids. DNA for the CDR3: TGTGCCAGCAGGGACGGACGGATCGTCAATCAGCCCCAGCATTTT. Protein: CASRDGRIVNQPQHF.

The V and J genes are TRBV10-3 and TRBJ2-1, with 8 bases that match TRBD2. The junction had 9 bases not matched to a gene; V was cut back by 4 bases and J by 7 bases. This CDR3 spans 15 amino acids. Germline V gene lookup returns CDR1 ENHRY and CDR2 SYGVKD. For the CDR3, the DNA is TGTGCCATCAGTGGGGCGCGGGGGGAGGGAAATGAGCAGTTCTTC. It specifies CAISGARGEGNEQFF.

The V call is TRBV28, the J call TRBJ2-7; 8 positions match TRBD2. The CDR3 runs to 17 residues. J gave up 3 bases and V 2 bases, and 12 bases lay outside the gene matches. The germline V gene has CDR1 MDHEN and CDR2 SYDVKM. The CDR3: CASSLRGRQRGSYEQYV. DNA for the CDR3: TGTGCCAGCAGTTTACGGGGGAGACAGCGGGGGAGCTACGAGCAGTACGTC.

In its sample, this clonotype was seen a few times. V usage is TRBV7-2 and J usage is TRBJ2-3; weak D call: TRBD2 (7 bases). V was clipped by 5 bases and J by 2 bases, with 11 bases between them. The CDR3 loop spans 14 amino acids. From germline, CDR1 is SGHTA and CDR2 FQGNSA. The CDR3 DNA sequence: TGTGCCAGCAGCCTCGGGGGGCACACAGATACGCAGTATTTT. Protein sequence: CASSLGGHTDTQYF. Combining the CDR3 with reference TRBV7-2 and TRBJ2-3 gives the whole variable domain GAGVSQSPSNKVTEKGKDVELRCDPISGHTALYWYRQSLGQGLEFLIYFQGNSAPDKSGLPSDRFSAERTGGSVSTLTIQRTQQEDSAVYLCASSLGGHTDTQYFGPGTRLTVL.

The chain carries TRBV5-4 and TRBJ2-3, with D hard to call. The CDR3 length is 14 residues. V lost 3 bases and J 6 bases, leaving 14 bases between the germline ends. Germline loops: CDR1 SGHNT, CDR2 YYREEE (reference sequence). In DNA form, the CDR3 reads TGTGCCAGCAGCTCCAAAGGGTCATTGGATACGCAGTATTTT. Amino acid sequence: CASSSKGSLDTQYF.

This clonotype was seen a few times. The gene calls are TRBV20-1 and TRBJ2-5; D remains unclear. The CDR3 runs to 13 residues. From germline, CDR1 is DFQATT and CDR2 SNEGSKA (reference sequence). Trimming took off 5 bases at V and 4 bases at J, with 14 bases between the two ends. The CDR3 DNA reads as TGCAGTGCTTCTCTGGGTGTGGGAGAGACCCAGTACTTC. It encodes CSASLGVGETQYF.

This chain links TRBV6-2 or TRBV6-3 with TRBJ2-5, with TRBD2 matching over 15 bases. There are 18 residues in the CDR3. V trimming: 5 bases; J trimming: 5 bases; junction bases outside the gene matches: 12. Germline-derived CDR1 and CDR2 are MNHEY and SVGEGT. In DNA, the CDR3 is TGTGCCAGCAGTCTATATGGACTAGCGGGGGGGCCGCCCGAGACCCAGTACTTC. It translates to CASSLYGLAGGPPETQYF.

About this clonotype: The junction does not match germline at one end; this may be a read error. The V call is TRBV25-1, the J call TRBJ1-1, with 7 bases aligning to TRBD1. CDR1 and CDR2 (germline): MGHDK, SYGVNS. The CDR3 runs 13 residues. This CDR3 is CVSSPGGRTEAFF. In nucleotides, the CDR3 is TGTGTCAGCAGCCCAGGGGGTCGTACTGAAGCTTTCTTT.

Here the CDR3 DNA reads TGTGCCAGCAGTGAATATTTGATGGAAGGCGACCCGGGTGCAACTAATGAAAAACTGTTTTTT. Translation gives CASSEYLMEGDPGATNEKLFF. The rearrangement uses TRBV25-1 and TRBJ1-4; D unclear. Trimming took 0 bases from V and 0 from J, leaving 23 bases between them. Germline V gene sequence: CDR1 MGHDK, CDR2 SYGVNS. The CDR3 consists of 21 residues.

This clonotype has only a few counts. This chain joins TRBV7-9 and TRBJ2-3; D possibly corresponds to TRBD2 (6 bases). V was clipped by 2 bases and J by 2 bases, with 11 bases between them. This CDR3 has 15 amino acids. The germline CDR1 and CDR2 sequences are SEHNR and FQNEAQ (reference sequence). The CDR3 here is CASSLRGAITDTQYF. The CDR3, as DNA: TGTGCCAGCAGCTTACGCGGGGCTATCACAGATACGCAGTATTTT.

For this clonotype: This clone may be a read error of a much larger clone one base away. The gene calls are TRBV12-3 or TRBV12-4 and TRBJ2-5; no reliable D call. There are 16 residues in the CDR3. Trimming removed 3 bases from V and 1 base from J, with 15 bases in between. This CDR3 is CASSFSLNGFQETQYF. CDR3 sequence (DNA): TGTGCCAGCAGTTTTTCTCTTAACGGGTTCCAAGAGACCCAGTACTTC.

This rearrangement joins TRBV12-3 or TRBV12-4 to TRBJ2-2, with D maybe TRBD2 (5 bases). V was clipped by 6 bases and J by 5 bases, with 19 bases between them. This CDR3 is built from 16 residues. The CDR3, as DNA: TGTGCCAGCAGACCCCCCGTAGGGATAGCGACCGGGGAGCTGTTTTTT. Encoded protein: CASRPPVGIATGELFF.

In this sample, this clonotype turned up many times. This rearrangement joins TRBV7-2 to TRBJ2-5; D unclear. Trimming took 1 base from V and 4 from J, leaving 13 bases between them. Germline V gives CDR1 SGHTA, CDR2 FQGNSA. This CDR3 region has 15 residues. The CDR3 reads CASSLVLSVAETQYF. The CDR3 DNA follows: TGTGCCAGCAGCTTAGTATTATCGGTTGCAGAGACCCAGTACTTC.

This clonotype appeared a few times. The rearrangement joins TRBV5-1 to TRBJ2-7; D is possibly TRBD1 (5 bases). CDR3 length equals 14 residues. Trimming took 5 bases from V and 1 from J, leaving 13 bases between them. In germline, CDR1 is SGHRS, CDR2 YFSETQ. CDR3 nucleotides: TGCGCCAGCAGATTACAGGAACCTTCCTACGAGCAGTACTTC. Translating gives CASRLQEPSYEQYF.

This clonotype was seen only a few times. CDR3 sequence: CASSIGDLNTEAFF. The CDR3 DNA reads TGTGCCAGTAGTATTGGGGACCTGAACACTGAAGCTTTCTTT. The rearrangement links TRBV19 to TRBJ1-1; D may be TRBD1 (5 bases). CDR1 is LNHDA, CDR2 SQIVND, per germline (reference sequence). V lost 3 bases and J 0 bases, leaving 8 bases between the germline ends. The CDR3 consists of 14 residues.

There are many counts of this clonotype. The chain recombines TRBV7-9 with TRBJ1-1; no firm D call. V dropped 5 bases and J dropped 4 bases, with 14 bases sitting between them. The length of the CDR3 is 14 residues. Germline V gene sequence: CDR1 SEHNR, CDR2 FQNEAQ (reference sequence). Here the CDR3 reads CASSPRRLLTEAFF. In nucleotides, the CDR3 is TGTGCCAGCAGCCCCCGAAGGTTGCTCACTGAAGCTTTCTTT. The whole variable domain, remainder taken from reference TRBV7-9 and TRBJ1-1, is DTGVSQNPRHKITKRGQNVTFRCDPISEHNRLYWYRQTLGQGPEFLTYFQNEAQLEKSRLLSDRFSAERPKGSFSTLEIQRTEQGDSAMYLCASSPRRLLTEAFFGQGTRLTVV.

In this sample, this clonotype turned up a few times. A much larger clone is a single base away; this may be a read error. The rearrangement uses TRBV7-2 and TRBJ2-2; 10 bases match TRBD2. The V and J ends lost 5 bases and 5 bases, in that order; junction bases with no gene match: 14. Germline V gene data show CDR1 as SGHTA and CDR2 as FQGNSA. This CDR3 comprises 18 residues. Written as DNA, the CDR3 is TGTGCCAGCAGCCTTCATAGCGGGGGGCGGATTAGAACCGGGGAGCTGTTTTTT. Protein product: CASSLHSGGRIRTGELFF.

The chain recombines TRBV10-3 with TRBJ1-1, with a tentative D call TRBD1 (5 bases). CDR1 and CDR2 (germline): ENHRY, SYGVKD. CDR3 length equals 14 residues. Trimming removed 3 bases from V and 0 bases from J, with 8 bases in between. The CDR3 region is CAISDRVVNTEAFF. Written as DNA, the CDR3 is TGTGCCATCAGTGACAGGGTCGTGAACACTGAAGCTTTCTTT.

This clonotype was counted ten times or more. The chain couples TRBV7-8 to TRBJ2-3; D is possibly TRBD2 (6 bases). The CDR3 covers 15 residues. Germline CDR1 reads SGHVS; CDR2 reads FQNEAQ. V lost 8 bases and J lost 2, with 17 bases in between. The CDR3 sequence: CASLGGGRFTDTQYF. DNA of the CDR3: TGTGCCAGCTTGGGGGGAGGTCGCTTCACAGATACGCAGTATTTT.

The J gene is TRBJ2-7, the V gene TRBV20-1; no reliable D call. The CDR3 totals 13 residues. The germline V gene encodes CDR1 DFQATT and CDR2 SNEGSKA (reference sequence). V was pared by 6 bases and J by 2 bases, with 14 bases between. The chain's CDR3 is CSARGDATYEQYV. CDR3 DNA: TGCAGTGCCCGCGGAGACGCTACCTACGAGCAGTACGTC.

The rearrangement joins TRBV7-3 to TRBJ1-6, with D hard to call. Looked up from germline, CDR1 is SGHTA and CDR2 is FQGTGA. The CDR3 runs 14 residues. V lost 8 bases and J lost 9, with 17 bases in between. The CDR3 loop is CASSADGDSSPLHF. In DNA, the CDR3 is TGTGCCAGCTCAGCGGACGGGGATAGTTCACCCCTCCACTTT.

V gene TRBV4-2 combines with J gene TRBJ1-2, with D possibly being TRBD1 (5 bases). The V gene lost 2 bases and the J gene lost 10 bases, with 29 bases spanning the gap. Looked up from germline, CDR1 is LGHNA and CDR2 is YNFKEQ. The CDR3 length is 18 residues. CDR3 in DNA: TGTGCCAGCAGCCAAATCCCAGATTTTCCGGGACCGGGCAATGACTACACCTTC. Translating it yields CASSQIPDFPGPGNDYTF.

The gene calls are TRBV29-1 and TRBJ1-3; D call uncertain. This CDR3 region has 13 residues. Germline V gene lookup returns CDR1 SQVTM and CDR2 ANQGSEA. V dropped 7 bases and J dropped 3 bases, with 13 bases sitting between them. CDR3 residues: CSASFPGGNTIYF. The CDR3 nucleotides are TGCAGCGCCTCGTTCCCAGGTGGAAACACCATATATTTT.

Comment on this clonotype: A much more abundant neighbour one base away suggests this may be a read error. J is TRBJ1-1 and V is TRBV7-2; the D gene is possibly TRBD1 (6 bases). The V end lost 3 bases, the J end lost 3 bases, and 14 bases lay between the germline ends. Germline V gene lookup returns CDR1 SGHTA and CDR2 FQGNSA. The CDR3 totals 15 residues. The CDR3 is CASSFGDTVYTEAFF. DNA for the CDR3: TGTGCCAGCAGCTTCGGGGACACGGTTTACACTGAAGCTTTCTTT.

As for this clonotype: It may be a read error: a sequence one base away is much more abundant. V usage is TRBV6-1 and J usage is TRBJ2-1; TRBD2 aligns across 8 bases. The CDR3 consists of 18 residues. Germline CDR1 and CDR2: MNHNS and SASEGT. Trimming at V came to 6 bases and at J to 0 bases, leaving 13 bases not matched to a gene. CDR3 nucleotides: TGTGCCAGCAGGGTCCTCGAACTAGCGGTAAGCTCCTACAATGAGCAGTTCTTC. Translation: CASRVLELAVSSYNEQFF.